The 10 T cell receptor beta chains given below trace back to one sample, sequenced in a study of identical twins (TCRdb year 2016). Library creation used 5' RACE. These reads were obtained on an Illumina HiSeq 2000. TCRdb's own reprocessing of the public reads used fastp at Q25 and MiXCR and kept productive beta chains. Entries that share a CDR3 protein sequence are merged under the most common genes and DNA. In this sample the table shows fewer than 550,000 distinct CDR3 sequences, more than 13% of which occur a single time. The ten top clones hold more than 0.8% of the sample. These data were also filed under a second study, of yellow fever vaccine responses in identical twins.

Sequencing input: CD4+ T cells sorted from blood. Receptors originate from a woman under 30 in good health.

This clonotype was seen a handful of times. This chain connects TRBV24-1 to TRBJ1-1, with 7 positions matching TRBD1. V gave up 5 bases and J gave up 1 base; unmatched junction bases: 6. CDR3 length: 15 amino acids. Germline V gene lookup returns CDR1 KGHDR and CDR2 SFDVKD. The DNA of the CDR3 is TGTGCCACCAGTGGCGCCGGGACAGCGAACACTGAAGCTTTCTTT. It encodes CATSGAGTANTEAFF.

The chain recombines TRBV11-2 with TRBJ2-6; D might be TRBD2 (7 bases). Germline V lookup: CDR1 SGHAT, CDR2 FQNNGV. The CDR3 loop spans 16 amino acids. With 4 bases removed from V and 4 bases from J, the gap between germline ends came to 14 bases. CDR3 sequence: CASSSYGGLGANVLTF. DNA for the CDR3: TGTGCCAGCAGCTCCTACGGGGGGCTAGGGGCCAACGTCCTGACTTTC.

This clonotype was counted a few times. The gene calls are TRBV24-1 and TRBJ2-1; D assignment may be TRBD1 or TRBD2 (6 bases each). The V end lost 5 bases, the J end lost 2 bases, and 15 bases lay between the germline ends. Per germline, CDR1 KGHDR and CDR2 SFDVKD. CDR3 length: 16 amino acids. The CDR3 spells CATSAPGGPAYNEQFF. In DNA form, the CDR3 reads TGTGCCACCAGTGCACCTGGGGGGCCGGCCTACAATGAGCAGTTCTTC.

This chain joins TRBV3-1 and TRBJ2-5, with 9 bases lining up with TRBD1. This CDR3 contains 14 residues. Losses at the gene ends were 3 bases for V and 4 bases for J; bases not matched to a gene: 3. CDR1 and CDR2 (germline): LGHDT, YNNKEL (reference sequence). CDR3 in DNA: TGTGCCAGCAGCCATTGGACAGGGGTAGAGACCCAGTACTTC. This gives the protein CASSHWTGVETQYF.

This rearrangement joins TRBV29-1 to TRBJ1-1, with 8 nucleotides matching TRBD1. This CDR3 has 15 residues. V lost 5 bases, J lost 5 bases, and 13 bases stayed unmatched. CDR1 SQVTM and CDR2 ANQGSEA come from the germline V gene. The CDR3 bases are TGCAGCGTTTACCCCGCGACAGGGGTTAGGACTGAAGCTTTCTTT. It encodes CSVYPATGVRTEAFF.

DNA for the CDR3: TGCAGCGAACTAGCGGGGGGGTTCGATGAGCAGTTCTTC. This translates into CSELAGGFDEQFF. The chain carries TRBV29-1 and TRBJ2-1; the match to TRBD2 covers 13 bases. V dropped 7 bases and J dropped 8; count of bases not matched to a gene: 5. In germline, CDR1 is SQVTM, CDR2 ANQGSEA. The CDR3 has 13 residues.

The chain links TRBV28 to TRBJ2-7; no clear D. Trimming removed 2 bases from V and 6 bases from J, with 8 bases in between. The CDR3 length is 12 residues. The germline V gene has CDR1 MDHEN and CDR2 SYDVKM. In DNA, the CDR3 is TGTGCCAGCAGTTTACAAACTTCCGAGCAGTACTTC. Protein product: CASSLQTSEQYF.

The rearrangement uses TRBV30 and TRBJ2-3, with 8 nucleotides matching TRBD2. This CDR3 region has 13 residues. Unmatched junction bases numbered 4, after V lost 5 bases and J lost 3 bases. Germline V CDR1 and CDR2: GTSNPN, SVGIG (reference sequence). Here the CDR3 reads CAWRGGSTDTQYF. In DNA, the CDR3 is TGTGCCTGGCGGGGGGGCTCAACAGATACGCAGTATTTT.

The chain joins TRBV19 to TRBJ2-1; D uncertain. V lost 5 bases and J 0 bases, leaving 14 bases between the germline ends. The CDR3 is made up of 16 amino acids. Germline V gene lookup returns CDR1 LNHDA and CDR2 SQIVND (reference sequence). In DNA form, the CDR3 reads TGTGCCAGTAGTTTTTTGGGGTTGAGCTCCTACAATGAGCAGTTCTTC. As protein: CASSFLGLSSYNEQFF.

This clonotype turned up a few times. The CDR3 DNA reads as TGCAGCGTTGAAGATCTGGCAGCGGGAGGGAGCACAGATACGCAGTATTTT. Translated, it gives CSVEDLAAGGSTDTQYF. The rearrangement links TRBV29-1 to TRBJ2-3; the match to TRBD2 covers 10 bases. Germline-derived CDR1 and CDR2 are SQVTM and ANQGSEA. The V segment lost 0 bases and the J segment 0 bases; nucleotides outside the gene matches: 6. The CDR3 covers 17 residues.